This T cell receptor (beta chain) was sequenced for a study of T cell repertoires in cytomegalovirus infection. On the study more broadly: Both CMV infection and a matching HLA type were indicated by public TCR beta signatures.

This clonotype was detected many times. What it binds is not known. A single record per CDR3 protein comes from TCRdb applying MiXCR to the reads. Seen here are roughly 990,000 distinct CDR3 sequences, 30% to 40% observed once, and the top ten hold under 15%. J was trimmed by 0 bases and V by 7 bases; bases with no gene match: 3. The CDR3 loop spans 15 amino acids. The germline V gene encodes CDR1 SEHNR and CDR2 FQNEAQ (reference sequence). Sequenced material: cultured CD8+ T cells from PBMCs, taken from culture after CMV antigen stimulation. This receptor was obtained from a human donor in good health (CMV status not recorded). Some clones in this sample may be carry-over from other donors' samples. V is TRBV7-9 and J is TRBJ2-5; 12 bases are shared with TRBD2. The CDR3 sequence: CASNRLAGDQETQYF. The CDR3 DNA is TGTGCCAGCAACCGACTAGCGGGGGACCAAGAGACCCAGTACTTC.